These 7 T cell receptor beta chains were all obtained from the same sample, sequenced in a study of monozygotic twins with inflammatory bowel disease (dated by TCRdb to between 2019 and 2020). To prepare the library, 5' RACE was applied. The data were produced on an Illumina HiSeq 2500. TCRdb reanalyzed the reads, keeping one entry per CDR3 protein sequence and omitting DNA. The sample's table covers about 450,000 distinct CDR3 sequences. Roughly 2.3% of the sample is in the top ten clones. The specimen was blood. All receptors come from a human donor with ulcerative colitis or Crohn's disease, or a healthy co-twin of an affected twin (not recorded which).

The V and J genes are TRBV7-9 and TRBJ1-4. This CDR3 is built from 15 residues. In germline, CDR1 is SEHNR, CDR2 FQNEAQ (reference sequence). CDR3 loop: CASSLPGTGNEKLFF.

The CDR3 sequence: CSAVQGVYGYTF. This rearrangement joins TRBV20-1 to TRBJ1-2; TCRdb gives TRBD1 as the D gene, but with no DNA this cannot be confirmed. Per the germline V gene, CDR1 is DFQATT and CDR2 is SNEGSKA (reference sequence). The CDR3 contains 12 residues.

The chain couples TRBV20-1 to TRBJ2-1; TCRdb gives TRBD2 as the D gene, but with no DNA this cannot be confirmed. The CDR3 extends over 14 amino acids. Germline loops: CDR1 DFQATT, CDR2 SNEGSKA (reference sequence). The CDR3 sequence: CSARDWRVYNEQFF.

This chain's CDR3 is CASSRAGTVRNTEAFF. The gene calls are TRBV27 and TRBJ1-1; TCRdb names TRBD1, which stays unverified in the absence of DNA. Per the germline V gene, CDR1 is MNHEY and CDR2 is SMNVEV (reference sequence). This CDR3 has 16 residues.

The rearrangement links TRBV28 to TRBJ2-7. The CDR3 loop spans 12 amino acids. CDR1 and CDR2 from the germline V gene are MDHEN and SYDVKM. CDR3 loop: CASNRGTYEQYF.

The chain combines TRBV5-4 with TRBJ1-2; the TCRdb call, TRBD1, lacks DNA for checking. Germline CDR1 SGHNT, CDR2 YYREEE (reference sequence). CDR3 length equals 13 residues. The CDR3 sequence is CASSHQGQSGYTF.

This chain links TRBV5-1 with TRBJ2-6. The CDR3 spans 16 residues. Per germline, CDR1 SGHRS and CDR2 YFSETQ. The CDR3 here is CASSLKQSSGANVLTF.